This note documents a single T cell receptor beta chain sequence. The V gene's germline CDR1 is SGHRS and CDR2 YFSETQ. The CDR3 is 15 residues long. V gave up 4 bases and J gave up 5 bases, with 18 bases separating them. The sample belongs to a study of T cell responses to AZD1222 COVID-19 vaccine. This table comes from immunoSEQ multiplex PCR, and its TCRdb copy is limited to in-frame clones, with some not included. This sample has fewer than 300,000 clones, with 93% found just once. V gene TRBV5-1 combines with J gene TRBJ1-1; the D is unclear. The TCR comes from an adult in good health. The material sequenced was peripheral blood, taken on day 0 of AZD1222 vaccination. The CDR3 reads CASSLWTQGGTEAFF. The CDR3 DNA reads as TGCGCCAGCAGCCTCTGGACTCAAGGCGGGACTGAAGCTTTCTTT. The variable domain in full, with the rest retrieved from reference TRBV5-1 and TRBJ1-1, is KAGVTQTPRYLIKTRGQQVTLSCSPISGHRSVSWYQQTPGQGLQFLFEYFSETQRNKGNFPGRFSGRQFSNSRSEMNVSTLELGDSALYLCASSLWTQGGTEAFFGQGTRLTVV.